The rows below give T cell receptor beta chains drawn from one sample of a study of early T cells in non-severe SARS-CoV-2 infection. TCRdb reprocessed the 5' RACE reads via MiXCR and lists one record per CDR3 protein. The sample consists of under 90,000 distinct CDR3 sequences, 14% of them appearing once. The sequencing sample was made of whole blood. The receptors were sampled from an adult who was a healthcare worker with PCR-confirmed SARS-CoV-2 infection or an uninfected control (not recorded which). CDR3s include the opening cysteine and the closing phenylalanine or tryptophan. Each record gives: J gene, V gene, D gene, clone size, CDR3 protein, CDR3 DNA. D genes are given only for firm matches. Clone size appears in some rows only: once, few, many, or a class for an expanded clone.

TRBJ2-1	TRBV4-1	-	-	CASSKGAGSYNEQFF	TGCGCCAGCAGCAAAGGGGCAGGGAGCTACAATGAGCAGTTCTTC
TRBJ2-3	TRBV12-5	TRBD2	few	CASGPTSGGTDTQYF	TGTGCTAGTGGTCCCACTAGCGGGGGTACAGATACGCAGTATTTT
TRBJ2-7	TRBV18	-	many	CASFSPEDPHYEQYF	TGTGCCAGCTTCTCTCCCGAGGACCCGCACTACGAGCAGTACTTC
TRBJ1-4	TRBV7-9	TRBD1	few	CASREWTGLNEKLFF	TGTGCCAGCAGGGAATGGACAGGGTTAAATGAAAAACTGTTTTTT
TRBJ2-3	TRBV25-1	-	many	CASSDEQPGADTQYF	TGTGCCAGCAGTGATGAGCAGCCCGGGGCAGATACGCAGTATTTT
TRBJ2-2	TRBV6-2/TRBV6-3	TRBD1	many	CASRIGTGTGELFF	TGTGCCAGCAGGATCGGGACAGGGACCGGGGAGCTGTTTTTT
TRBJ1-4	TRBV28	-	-	CASSRSGTNEKLFF	TGTGCCAGCAGCCGGTCAGGGACTAATGAAAAACTGTTTTTT
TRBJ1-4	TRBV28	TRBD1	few	CASSVTGFANEKLFF	TGTGCCAGCAGTGTGACAGGGTTCGCGAATGAAAAACTGTTTTTT
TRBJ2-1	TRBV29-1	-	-	CSAAGSPYDEQFF	TGCAGCGCAGCAGGGTCCCCGTACGATGAGCAGTTCTTC
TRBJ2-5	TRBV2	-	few	CASSVTRGTQETQYF	TGTGCCAGCAGTGTCACGAGGGGGACTCAAGAGACCCAGTACTTC
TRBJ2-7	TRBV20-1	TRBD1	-	CSASTGSSSYEQYF	TGCAGTGCCTCGACAGGGAGTAGTTCCTACGAGCAGTACTTC
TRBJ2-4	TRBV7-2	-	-	CASSARQDRQGNIQYF	TGTGCCAGCAGCGCCAGACAGGACCGGCAAGGAAACATTCAGTACTTC
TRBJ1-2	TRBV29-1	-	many	CSVPGTTGSNYGYTF	TGCAGCGTCCCCGGCACGACAGGTTCTAACTATGGCTACACCTTC
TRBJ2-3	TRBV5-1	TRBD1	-	CASSLEAGGVRVDTQYF	TGCGCCAGCAGCTTGGAGGCAGGGGGCGTTCGCGTAGATACGCAGTATTTT
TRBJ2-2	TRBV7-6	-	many	CASTQNTGELFF	TGTGCCAGCACCCAGAACACCGGGGAGCTGTTTTTT
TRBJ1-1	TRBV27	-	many	CASSLGIPMNTEAFF	TGTGCCAGCAGTTTGGGGATTCCCATGAACACTGAAGCTTTCTTT
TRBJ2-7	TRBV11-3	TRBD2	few	CASSETSGGYEQYF	TGTGCCAGCAGCGAAACTAGCGGGGGATACGAGCAGTACTTC
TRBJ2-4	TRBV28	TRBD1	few	CASSTSGTGGATKNIQYF	TGTGCCAGCAGTACTTCCGGGACAGGGGGCGCGACCAAAAACATTCAGTACTTC
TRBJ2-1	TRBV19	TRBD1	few	CASSIRQGHEQFF	TGTGCCAGTAGTATTCGACAGGGCCATGAGCAGTTCTTC
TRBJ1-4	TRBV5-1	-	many	CASSVIRGKGEKLFF	TGCGCCAGCAGCGTGATCAGGGGAAAGGGGGAAAAACTGTTTTTT
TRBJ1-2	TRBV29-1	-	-	CSVEEGPNYGYTF	TGCAGCGTTGAAGAGGGCCCTAACTATGGCTACACCTTC
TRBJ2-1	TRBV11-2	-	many	CASSPEPGTHNEQFF	TGTGCCAGCAGTCCCGAGCCGGGTACTCACAATGAGCAGTTCTTC
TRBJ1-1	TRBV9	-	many	CASSFNRDTEAFF	TGTGCCAGCAGCTTTAACCGGGACACTGAAGCTTTCTTT
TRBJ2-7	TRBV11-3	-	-	CASSRRQGYEQYF	TGTGCCAGCAGCCGTCGCCAGGGCTACGAGCAGTACTTC
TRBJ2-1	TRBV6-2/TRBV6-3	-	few	CASKTGPSYNEQFF	TGTGCCAGCAAAACAGGGCCCTCCTACAATGAGCAGTTCTTC
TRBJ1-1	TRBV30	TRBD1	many	CAGTGNTEAFF	TGTGCCGGGACAGGGAACACTGAAGCTTTCTTT
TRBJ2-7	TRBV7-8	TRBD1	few	CASSKTGLGEQYF	TGTGCCAGCAGCAAGACAGGGCTGGGGGAGCAGTACTTC
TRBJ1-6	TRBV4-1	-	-	CASSQSGRLNSPLHF	TGCGCCAGCAGCCAATCAGGGAGGTTGAATTCACCCCTCCACTTT
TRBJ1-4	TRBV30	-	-	CAWRGPGINEKLFF	TGTGCCTGGAGAGGGCCAGGGATCAATGAAAAACTGTTTTTT
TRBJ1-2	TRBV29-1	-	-	CSVDTYGYTF	TGCAGCGTTGATACATATGGCTACACCTTC
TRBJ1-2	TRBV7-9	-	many	CASSKQGVGYTF	TGTGCCAGCAGCAAACAGGGAGTGGGCTACACCTTC
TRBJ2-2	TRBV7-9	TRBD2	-	CASSTRGTSGGTTGELFF	TGTGCCAGCAGCACCAGGGGGACTAGCGGGGGAACCACCGGGGAGCTGTTTTTT
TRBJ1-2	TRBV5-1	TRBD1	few	CASNQGANYGYTF	TGCGCCAGCAATCAGGGGGCTAACTATGGCTACACCTTC
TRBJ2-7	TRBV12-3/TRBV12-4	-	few	CASSFSKVHEQYF	TGTGCCAGCAGTTTCAGTAAGGTCCACGAGCAGTACTTC
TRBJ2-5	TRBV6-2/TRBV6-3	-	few	CATGLTGVMQETQYF	TGTGCCACCGGATTGACAGGCGTAATGCAAGAGACCCAGTACTTC
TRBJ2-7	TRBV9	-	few	CASSVEVHGNEQYF	TGTGCCAGCAGCGTAGAGGTTCACGGAAACGAGCAGTACTTC
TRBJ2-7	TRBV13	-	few	CASSFGHRSYEQYF	TGTGCCAGCAGCTTCGGACACCGCTCCTACGAGCAGTACTTC
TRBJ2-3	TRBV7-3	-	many	CASSLSSLDTQYF	TGTGCCAGCAGCTTAAGTAGCCTGGATACGCAGTATTTT